The 32 T cell receptor beta chains below were found in one sample sequenced in a study of blood T cells in healthy people across ages. Next came a second PCR, run for about 7 to 12 cycles, which used a sample-barcoded 5' primer along with a J-beta primer mix. TCRdb independently ran MiXCR on the 5' RACE reads; one entry per CDR3 protein. The repertoire holds around 1.5 million distinct CDR3 sequences, with roughly 40% as singletons. The sample comprised blood. The receptors come from a woman aged 18-30 years in good health.

The chain joins TRBV27 to TRBJ2-7, with D uncertain. The CDR3 has 14 amino acids. CDR1 is MNHEY and CDR2 is SMNVEV in the germline V gene (reference sequence). Trimming pared 2 bases from V and 3 bases from J, leaving 11 bases between. CDR3 in amino acids: CASSLGPMNYEQYF. The CDR3 DNA reads TGTGCCAGCAGTTTAGGGCCCATGAACTACGAGCAGTACTTC.

This clonotype appeared many times. The chain couples TRBV29-1 to TRBJ1-2; D gene ambiguous. V was shortened by 3 bases and J by 5 bases, with 4 bases between the two germline ends. The CDR3 is made up of 10 amino acids. Germline CDR1 and CDR2: SQVTM and ANQGSEA. CDR3 DNA: TGCAGCGTTGACACTTATGGCTACACCTTC. It yields the protein CSVDTYGYTF.

The chain has TRBV27 and TRBJ2-3; TRBD2 agrees at 8 bases. Per germline, CDR1 MNHEY and CDR2 SMNVEV (reference sequence). The CDR3 is 16 residues long. The ends lost 5 bases at V and 1 base at J; junction bases unmatched: 8. CDR3 sequence: CASSLLRRGGTDTQYF. For the CDR3, the DNA is TGTGCCAGCAGTCTCCTCCGGCGGGGGGGCACAGATACGCAGTATTTT.

Many counts were recorded for this clonotype. The chain combines TRBV7-9 with TRBJ2-7; D not certain. The CDR3 spans 13 residues. Germline V lookup: CDR1 SEHNR, CDR2 FQNEAQ (reference sequence). V shed 2 bases and J shed 4 bases, with 9 bases lying between them. In DNA, the CDR3 is TGTGCCAGCAGCTTAAACCCGGGTTACGAGCAGTACTTC. Amino acid sequence: CASSLNPGYEQYF.

This chain joins TRBV4-1 and TRBJ2-5; 8 bases align to TRBD1. The assigned J gene may be wrong: the sequence end matches TRBJ2-7 better. The germline V gene has CDR1 MGHRA and CDR2 YSYEKL. The CDR3 extends over 14 amino acids. CDR3 loop: CASSRGQGAFEQYF. DNA of the CDR3: TGCGCCAGCAGCCGTGGACAGGGAGCCTTCGAGCAGTACTTC.

The V gene is TRBV6-4, the J gene TRBJ2-2; 11 bases line up with TRBD2. Losses at the gene ends were 5 bases for V and 7 bases for J; bases not matched to a gene: 6. The CDR3 loop spans 15 amino acids. Germline CDR1 is MRHNA and CDR2 is SNTAGT. CDR3 in DNA: TGTGCCAGCAGTCCTACTAGCGGGAGTGTCGGGGAGCTGTTTTTT. Residues: CASSPTSGSVGELFF.

This clonotype appeared a few times. The chain recombines TRBV6-5 with TRBJ1-1; D remains ambiguous. The CDR3 has 14 residues. Germline assignment: CDR1 MNHEY and CDR2 SVGAGI. V was clipped by 6 bases and J by 0 bases, with 11 bases between them. The DNA for the CDR3 is TGTGCCAGCAGCCCCGGGGAGATGAACACTGAAGCTTTCTTT. Translation: CASSPGEMNTEAFF.

V gene TRBV4-1 combines with J gene TRBJ1-2, with 9 positions matching TRBD1. V gave up 4 bases and J gave up 7 bases; unmatched junction bases: 10. The germline V gene encodes CDR1 MGHRA and CDR2 YSYEKL. The CDR3 totals 15 residues. CDR3 sequence: CASSLSPGQGGGYTF. Written as DNA, the CDR3 is TGCGCCAGCAGCCTCTCACCGGGACAGGGAGGTGGCTACACCTTC.

This clonotype has only a few counts. V usage is TRBV7-2 and J usage is TRBJ1-2; the D is unclear. Between the trimmed V and J ends, which lost 3 bases and 4 bases, there was a span of 9 bases. The CDR3 totals 13 residues. The germline CDR1 and CDR2 sequences are SGHTA and FQGNSA. The CDR3 coding sequence is TGTGCCAGCAGCTTCGGGCTTAGCTATGGCTACACCTTC. Translated: CASSFGLSYGYTF.

The J gene is TRBJ2-3, the V gene TRBV28; D is unclear. Per the germline V gene, CDR1 is MDHEN and CDR2 is SYDVKM. The length of the CDR3 is 15 residues. V was trimmed by 3 bases and J by 0 bases, leaving 10 bases between them. In nucleotides, the CDR3 is TGTGCCAGCAGTTTCGGCCCAGCTAGCACAGATACGCAGTATTTT. Its translation: CASSFGPASTDTQYF.

This clonotype has more than one count but fewer than ten. The rearrangement links TRBV18 to TRBJ2-5, with D perhaps TRBD1 or TRBD2 (6 bases each). CDR1 is KGHSH, CDR2 LQKENI, per germline. The CDR3 sequence is 15 residues long. Trimming removed 4 bases from V and 4 bases from J, with 16 bases in between. CDR3 DNA sequence: TGTGCCAGCTCACTCCTAGCGACAGGAGGAGAGACCCAGTACTTC. Translating gives CASSLLATGGETQYF.

The chain employs TRBV6-1 and TRBJ2-1, with 7 bases matching TRBD1. The J call could be wrong; TRBJ2-7 is a better fit for the DNA end. The CDR3 sequence is 14 residues long. Germline CDR1 reads MNHNS; CDR2 reads SASEGT. Here the CDR3 reads CASSESPTGPEQYF. The CDR3 region has the DNA TGTGCCAGCAGCGAATCACCGACAGGGCCCGAGCAGTACTTC.

About this clonotype itself: This may come from a read error, since a much larger clone is one base off. This chain connects TRBV25-1 to TRBJ2-1, with D maybe TRBD1 (6 bases). Trimming pared 6 bases from V and 10 bases from J, leaving 16 bases between. CDR1 and CDR2 (germline): MGHDK, SYGVNS. The CDR3 is made up of 13 amino acids. CDR3 protein: CASRRQESYEQFF. CDR3 DNA sequence: TGTGCCAGCAGGCGACAGGAATCCTACGAGCAGTTCTTC.

This clonotype has a handful of counts. The chain employs TRBV9 and TRBJ1-5; TRBD1 matches at 7 bases. V trimming: 3 bases; J trimming: 5 bases; junction bases outside the gene matches: 2. The CDR3 extends over 13 amino acids. In germline, CDR1 is SGDLS, CDR2 YYNGEE. CDR3 coding DNA: TGTGCCAGCAGCGAGGGGGCCCATCAGCCCCAGCATTTT. Encoded protein: CASSEGAHQPQHF.

The chain employs TRBV18 and TRBJ2-5, with D maybe TRBD2 (5 bases). Germline V lookup: CDR1 KGHSH, CDR2 LQKENI. Trimming shortened V by 3 bases and J by 2 bases, and 13 bases separated the two germline ends. The CDR3 runs 15 residues. CDR3 loop: CASSPDQTGQETQYF. Written as DNA, the CDR3 is TGTGCCAGCTCACCGGACCAGACGGGACAAGAGACCCAGTACTTC.

This clonotype was counted a few times. CDR3 loop: CASSPGTSGASYNEQFF. CDR3 DNA sequence: TGTGCCAGCAGCCCCGGGACTAGCGGGGCTTCCTACAATGAGCAGTTCTTC. The chain combines TRBV11-2 with TRBJ2-1; 13 bases line up with TRBD2. This CDR3 contains 17 residues. The trim removed 5 bases at V and 1 base at J, leaving 5 bases unmatched. Germline values: CDR1 SGHAT, CDR2 FQNNGV.

This clonotype has a count of ten or more. The CDR3 sequence: CASSSTRTGNYGYTF. CDR3 coding DNA: TGTGCCAGCAGTTCCACCCGGACAGGGAACTATGGCTACACCTTC. V usage is TRBV6-2 or TRBV6-3 and J usage is TRBJ1-2; 8 nucleotides match TRBD1. This CDR3 is built from 15 residues. CDR1 and CDR2 from the germline V gene are MNHEY and SVGEGT. V shed 4 bases and J 2 bases; nucleotides not matched to a gene: 6.

The chain joins TRBV19 to TRBJ1-2; no reliable D call. The CDR3 runs 13 residues. Trimming pared 3 bases from V and 2 bases from J, leaving 7 bases between. In germline, CDR1 is LNHDA, CDR2 SQIVND (reference sequence). The CDR3 sequence: CASSIYSNYGYTF. The CDR3, as DNA: TGTGCCAGTAGTATCTACAGCAACTATGGCTACACCTTC.

This clonotype was picked up many times. The chain employs TRBV18 and TRBJ2-3, with no clear D. The CDR3 is 12 amino acids. Germline assignment: CDR1 KGHSH and CDR2 LQKENI. Trimming took 4 bases from V and 5 from J, leaving 7 bases between them. The CDR3 region has the DNA TGTGCCAGCTCACAGCAGCAAGATACGCAGTATTTT. It specifies CASSQQQDTQYF.

The J gene is TRBJ2-7, the V gene TRBV29-1; 7 nucleotides line up with TRBD1. CDR1 and CDR2 from the germline V gene are SQVTM and ANQGSEA. V was pared by 4 bases and J by 1 base, with 7 bases of the junction left unmatched. CDR3 length equals 14 residues. Written as DNA, the CDR3 is TGCAGCGTTGTTGTGGCAGGGGGATCCTACGAGCAGTACTTC. It translates to CSVVVAGGSYEQYF.

The chain is built from TRBV27 and TRBJ2-1; 11 bases line up with TRBD2. Germline lookup yields CDR1 MNHEY and CDR2 SMNVEV (reference sequence). This CDR3 is built from 14 residues. After removal of 1 base from V and 10 bases from J, the junction contained 3 bases not matched to a gene. This CDR3 is CASSLLASGGEQFF. As DNA, the CDR3 is TGTGCCAGCAGTTTATTGGCTAGCGGGGGGGAGCAGTTCTTC.

This clonotype was seen more than once but under ten times. The rearrangement links TRBV2 to TRBJ2-7, with 8 bases aligning to TRBD2. Germline CDR1 SNHLY, CDR2 FYNNEI. V dropped 0 bases and J dropped 0; count of bases not matched to a gene: 4. The CDR3 contains 16 residues. CDR3 DNA: TGTGCCAGCAGTGAAGCGTGGACTAGCCTCTCCTACGAGCAGTACTTC. Its protein is CASSEAWTSLSYEQYF.

As regards this clonotype: A single base separates this from a much larger clone, so it may be a read error. The chain carries TRBV12-3 or TRBV12-4 and TRBJ2-1; TRBD1 aligns across 7 bases. Matching the DNA end better, TRBJ2-7 makes the J call doubtful. The CDR3 contains 14 residues. CDR3 sequence reads: CASRKTTGADEQYF. The DNA of the CDR3 is TGTGCCAGCAGAAAGACTACAGGGGCCGACGAGCAGTACTTC.

The gene calls are TRBV6-1 and TRBJ2-1; a possible D gene is TRBD2 (5 bases). The DNA end favors TRBJ2-7, so the J call may be wrong. This CDR3 is built from 17 residues. CDR1 is MNHNS and CDR2 is SASEGT in the germline V gene. For the CDR3, the DNA is TGTGCCAGCAGTGAAGGGGCGGGCCTAGTCTCCTACAATGAGCAGTACTTC. The encoded protein is CASSEGAGLVSYNEQYF.

CDR3 in amino acids: CSAGTGLNNEQYF. The CDR3 DNA reads as TGCAGCGCGGGGACAGGGCTGAACAATGAGCAGTACTTC. This chain connects TRBV29-1 to TRBJ2-7; 9 nucleotides line up with TRBD1. The V gene end was trimmed by 7 bases and the J gene end by 7 bases; junction bases not matched to a gene: 11. The CDR3 consists of 13 residues. The germline gives CDR1 SQVTM, CDR2 ANQGSEA.

As to this clonotype: One base away lies a much larger clone, so this may be a sequencing read error. This chain uses TRBV20-1 with TRBJ2-5; 7 nucleotides line up with TRBD1. Germline CDR1 reads DFQATT; CDR2 reads SNEGSKA (reference sequence). The CDR3 sequence is 14 residues long. The chain's CDR3 is CSVRSGTAEETQYF. Here the CDR3 DNA reads TGCAGTGTTAGATCCGGGACAGCAGAAGAGACCCAGTACTTC.

The genes are TRBV18 and TRBJ2-1; possible D gene TRBD1, 5 bases. Per the germline V gene, CDR1 is KGHSH and CDR2 is LQKENI. V shed 4 bases and J shed 7 bases, with 17 bases lying between them. The CDR3 runs 15 residues. This CDR3 reads CASSLGLGRANEQFF. CDR3 DNA: TGTGCCAGCTCACTAGGGTTAGGCAGGGCTAATGAGCAGTTCTTC.

This clonotype was seen a few times. V gene TRBV7-9 combines with J gene TRBJ1-2, with 8 bases matching TRBD1. Germline CDR1 and CDR2: SEHNR and FQNEAQ (reference sequence). This CDR3 comprises 15 residues. The J segment lost 5 bases and the V segment lost 4 bases, leaving 9 bases of the junction unmatched. CDR3 bases: TGTGCCAGCAGCTCGTACAGGGGGGCGAATTATGGCTACACCTTC. Its translation: CASSSYRGANYGYTF. Full variable domain (missing parts from reference TRBV7-9 and TRBJ1-2): DTGVSQNPRHKITKRGQNVTFRCDPISEHNRLYWYRQTLGQGPEFLTYFQNEAQLEKSRLLSDRFSAERPKGSFSTLEIQRTEQGDSAMYLCASSSYRGANYGYTFGSGTRLTVV.

This clonotype occurred many times. The J gene is TRBJ2-1, the V gene TRBV12-3 or TRBV12-4; perhaps TRBD2 as D (5 bases). The CDR3 is made up of 14 amino acids. The V and J ends lost 7 bases and 6 bases respectively, with 16 bases between them. The CDR3, as DNA: TGTGCCAGCACCCGGCGTGGGCTAGCCAATGAGCAGTTCTTC. The encoded protein is CASTRRGLANEQFF.

CDR3 sequence: CSARMLAGANEQYF. The CDR3 region has the DNA TGCAGTGCTAGAATGCTAGCGGGTGCCAACGAGCAGTACTTC. V and J are TRBV20-1 and TRBJ2-7; TRBD2 agrees at 8 bases. CDR1 and CDR2 from the germline V gene are DFQATT and SNEGSKA (reference sequence). With 2 bases clipped from V and 5 bases from J, the junction kept 8 bases outside the gene matches. This CDR3 has 14 amino acids.

This clonotype was seen a handful of times. The chain has TRBV6-6 and TRBJ2-7; D is perhaps TRBD2 (6 bases). Germline loops: CDR1 MNHNY, CDR2 SVGAGI (reference sequence). V gave up 6 bases and J gave up 7 bases, with 16 bases separating them. This CDR3 has 13 amino acids. CDR3 bases: TGTGCCAGCAGAGGGACTTCAATAGGGGAGCAGTACTTC. Translating gives CASRGTSIGEQYF.

The genes are TRBV7-9 and TRBJ2-3, with D perhaps matching TRBD2 (6 bases). The germline CDR1 and CDR2 sequences are SEHNR and FQNEAQ (reference sequence). V was trimmed by 5 bases and J by 2 bases, leaving 17 bases between them. The CDR3 has 16 residues. CDR3 sequence: CASSRSEAGITDTQYF. CDR3 nucleotide sequence: TGTGCCAGCAGCCGAAGTGAGGCGGGAATCACAGATACGCAGTATTTT.